What follows are 14 T cell receptor beta chains derived from one specimen sequenced in a study of CD8 T cells in ankylosing spondylitis. Each CDR3 protein is one row after TCRdb ran MiXCR on the 5' RACE reads. This sample has over 30,000 distinct CDR3 sequences, with 10% to 15% found just once. The sample comprised synovial fluid, either unsorted or a sorted T cell fraction (not recorded which). The receptors stem from a male donor with ankylosing spondylitis.

This clonotype was observed a few times. The chain recombines TRBV28 with TRBJ2-7; TRBD1 might be the D (6 bases). This CDR3 is 15 amino acids long. Trimming took off 3 bases at V and 4 bases at J, with 16 bases between the two ends. CDR1 and CDR2 from the germline V gene are MDHEN and SYDVKM. Written as DNA, the CDR3 is TGTGCCAGCAGTTTGCGTACGACAGGTCTTTACGAGCAGTACTTC. Protein product: CASSLRTTGLYEQYF.

This sequence joins TRBV7-9 and TRBJ2-7; D remains unclear. The V end lost 3 bases, the J end lost 4 bases, and 10 bases lay between the germline ends. CDR3 length equals 13 residues. Germline assignment: CDR1 SEHNR and CDR2 FQNEAQ (reference sequence). The CDR3 nucleotides are TGTGCCAGCAGCTTCGGTCAGTTTTACGAGCAGTACTTC. As protein: CASSFGQFYEQYF.

This sequence joins TRBV20-1 and TRBJ2-5; D possibly uses TRBD1 or TRBD2 (6 bases each). This CDR3 has 15 residues. Germline loops: CDR1 DFQATT, CDR2 SNEGSKA (reference sequence). V gave up 6 bases and J gave up 5 bases, with 22 bases separating them. CDR3 coding DNA: TGCAGTGCCGATACAGGGTGGAGGGGCCAGGAGACCCAGTACTTC. Translating gives CSADTGWRGQETQYF.

J is TRBJ1-2 and V is TRBV30; the D gene is possibly TRBD1 (5 bases). Trimming pared 4 bases from V and 4 bases from J, leaving 16 bases between. The germline CDR1 and CDR2 sequences are GTSNPN and SVGIG (reference sequence). CDR3 length equals 14 residues. CDR3 loop: CAWTSPYTGYGYTF. In DNA, the CDR3 is TGTGCCTGGACTTCCCCTTACACAGGCTATGGCTACACCTTC.

V is TRBV7-4 and J is TRBJ1-1, with TRBD1 as a possible D gene (6 bases). Germline V lookup: CDR1 SGHVT, CDR2 SQSDAQ. CDR3 length: 12 residues. V was clipped by 3 bases and J by 11 bases, with 13 bases between them. The CDR3, as DNA: TGTGCCAGCAGCTTGTGGGGGCAGATCGCTTTCTTT. Translating gives CASSLWGQIAFF.

This clonotype was seen a single time. The rearrangement uses TRBV2 and TRBJ1-1, with D tentatively TRBD1 (5 bases). Germline V gene lookup returns CDR1 SNHLY and CDR2 FYNNEI. The CDR3 extends over 13 amino acids. With 7 bases removed from V and 7 bases from J, the gap between germline ends came to 16 bases. The chain's CDR3 is CASMSAREGEAFF. In nucleotides, the CDR3 is TGTGCCAGCATGTCGGCCAGGGAGGGTGAAGCTTTCTTT.

This clonotype was recorded many times. This chain uses TRBV4-3 with TRBJ2-1; D remains ambiguous. Trimming stripped 1 base from V and 6 bases from J, with 16 bases between. Germline loops: CDR1 LGHNA, CDR2 YSLEER. The CDR3 has 16 residues. CDR3 bases: TGCGCCAGCAGCCAAGTAGTCAAAATCCTTGGCAATGAGCAGTTCTTC. This encodes CASSQVVKILGNEQFF.

The V gene is TRBV14, the J gene TRBJ1-1; weak D call: TRBD1 (6 bases). The CDR3 consists of 15 residues. The V end lost 1 base, the J end lost 1 base, and 10 bases lay between the germline ends. Germline CDR1 is SGHDN and CDR2 is FVKESK. This chain's CDR3 is CASSQGVRGNTEAFF. The CDR3 DNA reads as TGTGCCAGCAGCCAAGGGGTCAGGGGGAACACTGAAGCTTTCTTT.

This clonotype was seen many times. V gene TRBV7-6 combines with J gene TRBJ1-1; 8 nucleotides align to TRBD1. CDR3 size: 15 residues. V lost 0 bases and J lost 3; bases outside the gene matches: 3. In germline, CDR1 is SGHVS, CDR2 FNYEAQ. CDR3 sequence: CASSLAQGAYTEAFF. The CDR3 DNA reads as TGTGCCAGCAGCTTAGCGCAGGGGGCTTACACTGAAGCTTTCTTT.

There are a few counts of this clonotype. The rearrangement links TRBV6-2 or TRBV6-3 to TRBJ2-7, with D tentatively TRBD2 (6 bases). The CDR3 length is 18 residues. The germline gives CDR1 MNHEY, CDR2 SVGEGT. With 0 bases removed from V and 0 bases from J, the gap between germline ends came to 18 bases. DNA for the CDR3: TGTGCCAGCAGTTACTCATCAGAGGTCGGGGGAAACTCCTACGAGCAGTACTTC. It yields the protein CASSYSSEVGGNSYEQYF.

This clonotype was counted between two and nine times. The V call is TRBV28, the J call TRBJ2-7; 9 nucleotides match TRBD1. The length of the CDR3 is 14 residues. Germline V CDR1 and CDR2: MDHEN, SYDVKM. V shed 8 bases and J 6 bases; nucleotides not matched to a gene: 11. CDR3 sequence (DNA): TGTGCCAGCTTACATGGGACAGGGCCAGGCGAGCAGTACTTC. It codes for CASLHGTGPGEQYF.

CDR3 region: CSARSGDAQYF. CDR3 nucleotides: TGCAGTGCTAGGTCCGGGGACGCGCAGTATTTT. The chain combines TRBV20-1 with TRBJ2-3; either TRBD1 or TRBD2 may supply D (5 bases each). Looked up from germline, CDR1 is DFQATT and CDR2 is SNEGSKA (reference sequence). V dropped 3 bases and J dropped 10 bases, with 11 bases sitting between them. This CDR3 comprises 11 residues.

This clonotype was observed a few times. CDR3 bases: TGTGCCAGCCGAGACGGGAACACTGAAGCTTTCTTT. This codes for CASRDGNTEAFF. The chain employs TRBV7-9 and TRBJ1-1; no clear D gene. The V gene lost 8 bases and the J gene lost 1 base, with 8 bases spanning the gap. Germline-derived CDR1 and CDR2 are SEHNR and FQNEAQ (reference sequence). This CDR3 spans 12 amino acids.

The chain joins TRBV15 to TRBJ2-7; tentatively, D is TRBD1 (5 bases). V dropped 5 bases and J dropped 5 bases, with 13 bases sitting between them. This CDR3 comprises 13 residues. The germline CDR1 and CDR2 sequences are LNHNV and YYDKDF (reference sequence). CDR3 sequence reads: CATSAGILNEQYF. CDR3 coding DNA: TGTGCCACCAGCGCAGGGATCCTCAACGAGCAGTACTTC.